This TCR beta chain was found in a study of T-cell memory formation after mild COVID-19. Comment on this clonotype: The antigen remains unidentified.

TCRdb re-called the 5' RACE reads through MiXCR, storing one row per CDR3 protein. The sample shows some 64,000 distinct CDR3 sequences, about a tenth of them seen only once. Study results and limitations: Unconfirmed was the SARS-CoV-2 specificity of second-wave clones that peaked on day 37.

This sequence was found in a man aged 18 to 35 who had mild COVID-19 (a few samples of this study predate the infection). Cell type and time point are not known. Sequencing was performed on PBMCs or a T cell subset sorted from them (not recorded which).

The CDR3 nucleotides are TGCGCCAGCAGCTTGGAAGGCCCTGAAGCTTTCTTT. It codes for CASSLEGPEAFF. This rearrangement joins TRBV5-1 to TRBJ1-1; D remains unclear. This CDR3 has 12 residues. Germline V gene lookup returns CDR1 SGHRS and CDR2 YFSETQ. The ends were cut back, 0 bases at V and 6 bases at J, with 6 bases in the middle. The full variable domain, completed using reference TRBV5-1 and TRBJ1-1, is KAGVTQTPRYLIKTRGQQVTLSCSPISGHRSVSWYQQTPGQGLQFLFEYFSETQRNKGNFPGRFSGRQFSNSRSEMNVSTLELGDSALYLCASSLEGPEAFFGQGTRLTVV.